These 16 T cell receptor beta chains were sequenced from one sample in a study of breast tumors, draining lymph nodes, adjacent tissues. TCRdb re-called the multiplex PCR reads with MiXCR, one entry per CDR3 protein. The data contain about 230,000 distinct CDR3 sequences, roughly 30% of them seen just once; the ten biggest clones take up 1.3% to 1.5%. The lymph nodes were axillary draining lymph nodes from breast cancer patients. The sequenced sample was axillary lymph node tissue. The receptors were gathered from a female donor with breast cancer. Some clones in this sample may be carry-over from other donors' samples.

This chain joins TRBV9 and TRBJ2-2, with 7 bases aligning to TRBD2. Germline trimming cut 3 bases from V and 7 bases from J; bases unmatched to any gene: 3. Germline V gene lookup returns CDR1 SGDLS and CDR2 YYNGEE. This CDR3 region has 13 residues. The CDR3 sequence: CASSAGTIGELFF. The CDR3 coding sequence is TGTGCCAGCAGCGCCGGGACTATCGGGGAGCTGTTTTTT.

This clonotype was recorded many times. The chain joins TRBV24-1 to TRBJ2-2; D gene unclear. V dropped 4 bases and J dropped 1 base, with 15 bases sitting between them. Germline lookup yields CDR1 KGHDR and CDR2 SFDVKD. The CDR3 runs to 17 residues. The CDR3 DNA is TGTGCCACCAGTGACCCCGGCCAGCGTGAGAACACCGGGGAGCTGTTTTTT. As protein: CATSDPGQRENTGELFF.

In this sample, this clonotype turned up many times. The gene calls are TRBV6-1 and TRBJ2-3; 9 bases agree with TRBD2. With 5 bases clipped from V and 10 bases from J, the junction kept 13 bases outside the gene matches. The CDR3 extends over 15 amino acids. CDR1 is MNHNS, CDR2 SASEGT, per germline. Here the CDR3 reads CASSPPSGREGAQYF. The CDR3 nucleotides read TGTGCCAGCAGTCCCCCCTCGGGGCGGGAGGGTGCGCAGTATTTT.

The chain couples TRBV10-3 to TRBJ1-2; D is perhaps TRBD1 (6 bases). V was cut by 0 bases and J by 5 bases, with 7 bases left in between. This CDR3 has 13 amino acids. In germline, CDR1 is ENHRY, CDR2 SYGVKD. CDR3 in amino acids: CAISESGQYGYTF. Written as DNA, the CDR3 is TGTGCCATCAGTGAGTCGGGACAATATGGCTACACCTTC.

This clonotype was detected many times. This chain uses TRBV19 with TRBJ2-3; D gene ambiguous. The V end was cut by 0 bases, the J end by 7 bases, with 11 bases between. Per germline, CDR1 LNHDA and CDR2 SQIVND (reference sequence). The CDR3 loop spans 14 amino acids. CDR3 DNA: TGTGCCAGTAGTATAGATAAGGCTGACCATACGCAGTATTTT. It translates to CASSIDKADHTQYF.

The CDR3 here is CASSVTSGGGYTF. CDR3 bases: TGTGCCAGCAGCGTTACTAGCGGGGGCGGCTACACCTTC. This chain connects TRBV9 to TRBJ1-2, with D perhaps TRBD1 (6 bases). The CDR3 is made up of 13 amino acids. The germline V gene has CDR1 SGDLS and CDR2 YYNGEE. The V end lost 2 bases, the J end lost 8 bases, and 13 bases lay between the germline ends.

This clonotype was detected many times. The CDR3 DNA sequence: TGCAGTGCTACCGGGACTAGCGGGGGAGCGGGCTACGAGCAGTACTTC. It is translated as CSATGTSGGAGYEQYF. This chain joins TRBV20-1 and TRBJ2-7; the match to TRBD2 covers 14 bases. V lost 4 bases and J lost 3; bases outside the gene matches: 8. The CDR3 loop spans 16 amino acids. Germline loops: CDR1 DFQATT, CDR2 SNEGSKA (reference sequence).

The chain couples TRBV7-9 to TRBJ2-5; 7 bases are a match to TRBD2. The length of the CDR3 is 14 residues. V shed 5 bases, J shed 4 bases, and the junction held 7 bases outside the gene matches. Germline CDR1 reads SEHNR; CDR2 reads FQNEAQ (reference sequence). The CDR3 DNA sequence: TGTGCCAGCAGCCCCCAACCGGGGGGAGAGACCCAGTACTTC. It specifies CASSPQPGGETQYF. Drawing the rest from reference TRBV7-9 and TRBJ2-5, the complete variable domain is DTGVSQNPRHKITKRGQNVTFRCDPISEHNRLYWYRQTLGQGPEFLTYFQNEAQLEKSRLLSDRFSAERPKGSFSTLEIQRTEQGDSAMYLCASSPQPGGETQYFGPGTRLLVL.

This clonotype was counted at least ten times. The rearrangement links TRBV19 to TRBJ2-5; no firm D call. Germline values: CDR1 LNHDA, CDR2 SQIVND (reference sequence). CDR3 length: 13 amino acids. Trimming stripped 2 bases from V and 3 bases from J, with 7 bases between. The CDR3 DNA sequence: TGTGCCAGTAGTATATTGGGGAAAGAGACCCAGTACTTC. Residues: CASSILGKETQYF. Drawing the rest from reference TRBV19 and TRBJ2-5, the complete variable domain is DGGITQSPKYLFRKEGQNVTLSCEQNLNHDAMYWYRQDPGQGLRLIYYSQIVNDFQKGDIAEGYSVSREKKESFPLTVTSAQKNPTAFYLCASSILGKETQYFGPGTRLLVL.

This clonotype was found many times. The CDR3 nucleotides are TGTGCCATCAGTGAGGGGCTAGCGGGAGCCCTCGAGCAGTACTTC. This gives the protein CAISEGLAGALEQYF. This chain connects TRBV10-3 to TRBJ2-7, with 10 bases aligning to TRBD2. The CDR3 spans 15 residues. The V gene's germline CDR1 is ENHRY and CDR2 SYGVKD. J lost 6 bases, V lost 2 bases, and 7 bases had no gene match.

About this clonotype: One base away lies a much larger clone, so this may be a sequencing read error. The chain has TRBV20-1 and TRBJ1-2; 8 positions match TRBD1. The CDR3 has 12 amino acids. Germline V gene sequence: CDR1 DFQATT, CDR2 SNEGSKA (reference sequence). The CDR3 sequence is CSARTGANGSPF. The CDR3 nucleotides read TGCAGTGCTAGGACAGGGGCGAATGGCTCCCCCTTC.

The rearrangement links TRBV12-3 or TRBV12-4 to TRBJ1-5, with TRBD1 as a possible D gene (5 bases). The CDR3 has 14 amino acids. V dropped 8 bases and J dropped 2 bases, with 13 bases sitting between them. The CDR3 DNA reads TGTGCCAGCGGGTGGGGGACGGGCAATCAGCCCCAGCATTTT. Protein: CASGWGTGNQPQHF.

The rearrangement links TRBV7-9 to TRBJ2-3; 10 bases line up with TRBD2. Germline V gives CDR1 SEHNR, CDR2 FQNEAQ (reference sequence). This CDR3 contains 15 residues. Losses at the gene ends were 2 bases for V and 4 bases for J; bases not matched to a gene: 3. The CDR3 loop reads CASSLQLAGPDTQYF. The CDR3 DNA follows: TGTGCCAGCAGCTTACAACTAGCGGGACCAGATACGCAGTATTTT.

This clonotype has ten or more counts. This chain connects TRBV24-1 to TRBJ1-2; TRBD1 matches at 9 bases. J gave up 4 bases and V 4 bases, and 6 bases lay outside the gene matches. Germline values: CDR1 KGHDR, CDR2 SFDVKD. The CDR3 is 15 residues long. The CDR3 nucleotides are TGTGCCACCAGTGACCCGACAGGGGGAATCTATGGCTACACCTTC. Protein product: CATSDPTGGIYGYTF.

Details on this clonotype: A much larger clone lies one base from this, so it may be a read error. This rearrangement joins TRBV20-1 to TRBJ2-3; no clear D. V lost 4 bases to trimming and J lost 0 bases, with 23 bases between them. The CDR3 covers 18 residues. Germline V lookup: CDR1 DFQATT, CDR2 SNEGSKA (reference sequence). The CDR3 here is CSANPLFSVTESTDTQYF. Written as DNA, the CDR3 is TGCAGTGCTAATCCCCTGTTCTCGGTTACCGAGAGCACAGATACGCAGTATTTT.

This clonotype was seen many times. V gene TRBV24-1 combines with J gene TRBJ2-3; 12 nucleotides align to TRBD2. V shed 0 bases and J 2 bases; nucleotides not matched to a gene: 8. Germline-derived CDR1 and CDR2 are KGHDR and SFDVKD. The CDR3 is 19 residues long. The DNA of the CDR3 is TGTGCCACCAGTGATTTGAAGCCCGGGACTAGCGGGTACACAGATACGCAGTATTTT. Its protein product is CATSDLKPGTSGYTDTQYF.